This T cell receptor (beta chain) comes out of a study of blood T cells in healthy people across ages. Study conclusions and caveats: In the absence of known donor CMV status, changes in expanded clonotypes were possibly confounded. It was held that diversity estimates obtained from one million T cells represented underestimates.

It was with a sample-barcoded 5' primer and a J-beta primer mix that a second PCR of about 7 to 12 cycles was run. TCRdb independently ran MiXCR on the 5' RACE reads; one entry per CDR3 protein. The sample shows 600,000 or so distinct CDR3 sequences, around 50% of them seen only once. V was trimmed by 2 bases and J by 4 bases, leaving 11 bases between them. Looked up from germline, CDR1 is SGHTA and CDR2 is FQGNSA. CDR3 size: 14 residues. As regards this clonotype: Its antigen is as yet unknown.

The clonotype originates from a man older than 75 in good health. The chain has TRBV7-2 and TRBJ1-1; the D gene is possibly TRBD1 (6 bases). Sequenced input: blood. CDR3 protein: CASSLTPGATEAFF. In DNA form, the CDR3 reads TGTGCCAGCAGCTTAACTCCAGGGGCCACTGAAGCTTTCTTT.